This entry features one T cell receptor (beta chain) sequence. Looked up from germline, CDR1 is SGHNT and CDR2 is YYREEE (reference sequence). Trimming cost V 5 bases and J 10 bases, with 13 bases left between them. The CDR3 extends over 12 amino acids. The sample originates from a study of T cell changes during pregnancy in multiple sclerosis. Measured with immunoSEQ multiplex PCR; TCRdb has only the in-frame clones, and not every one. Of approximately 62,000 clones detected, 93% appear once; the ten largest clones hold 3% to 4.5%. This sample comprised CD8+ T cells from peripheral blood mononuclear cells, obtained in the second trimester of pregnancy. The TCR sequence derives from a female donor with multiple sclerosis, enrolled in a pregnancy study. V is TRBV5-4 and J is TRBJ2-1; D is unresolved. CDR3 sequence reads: CASRTPGEEQFF. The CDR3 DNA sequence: TGTGCCAGCAGGACGCCCGGAGAAGAGCAGTTCTTC.